Below, 4 T cell receptor beta chains from the same sample are listed, as sequenced in a study of T cell responses to AZD1222 COVID-19 vaccine. The data were produced by immunoSEQ multiplex PCR, yet TCRdb's version contains in-frame clones alone and is incomplete. This sample has some 130,000 clones, with 90% to 95% found just once. The sample was peripheral blood, taken on day 0 of AZD1222 vaccination. These receptors were taken from an adult in good health.

The chain employs TRBV7-9 and TRBJ1-3; maybe TRBD1 (5 bases). Germline V gene lookup returns CDR1 SEHNR and CDR2 FQNEAQ (reference sequence). The germline V and J ends were trimmed by 5 bases and 2 bases, with 16 bases remaining between them. This CDR3 spans 16 amino acids. CDR3 sequence: CASSRLGVRAGNTIYF. DNA of the CDR3: TGTGCCAGCAGCCGCTTGGGGGTCCGAGCTGGAAACACCATATATTTT.

The table lists this clone with a count of one. The chain links TRBV9 to TRBJ1-2, with 8 bases matching TRBD1. Germline assignment: CDR1 SGDLS and CDR2 YYNGEE. This CDR3 is built from 12 residues. Trimming removed 4 bases from V and 7 bases from J; junction bases left unmatched: 3. CDR3 bases: TGTGCCAGCAGCCTGGGACAGGCTGGCTACACCTTC. This translates into CASSLGQAGYTF.

The genes are TRBV4-1 and TRBJ1-2, with 7 positions matching TRBD1. The germline V gene has CDR1 MGHRA and CDR2 YSYEKL. V lost 0 bases and J lost 7; bases outside the gene matches: 11. The CDR3 consists of 16 residues. CDR3 nucleotides: TGCGCCAGCAGCCAAGATCCCGACAGGGTTTGGAGTGGCTACACCTTC. Its translation: CASSQDPDRVWSGYTF.

The J gene is TRBJ1-5, the V gene TRBV19, with TRBD1 matching over 10 bases. Trimming removed 3 bases from V and 6 bases from J; junction bases left unmatched: 2. This CDR3 is built from 14 residues. The germline V gene encodes CDR1 LNHDA and CDR2 SQIVND (reference sequence). CDR3 sequence (DNA): TGTGCCAGTAGTATCCGGGACAGGGGTCAGCCCCAGCATTTT. Translation gives CASSIRDRGQPQHF.